What follows are 32 T cell receptor beta chains derived from one specimen sequenced in a study of T cell changes during pregnancy in multiple sclerosis (dated by TCRdb to the late 2010s). The library relied on the immunoSEQ multiplex PCR assay. TCRdb obtained this table from immuneACCESS and retained in-frame rearrangements with V and J assigned. These tables miss some clones; where compared with another copy, unresolved V genes account for less than half of the shortfall, and the remainder is unexplained. This sample gives approximately 64,000 clones in total; 92% of them show up just once. Clones ranked in the top ten supply 2% to 2.5% of the sample. Material: peripheral blood, obtained in the first trimester of pregnancy. These receptor sequences come from a female donor with multiple sclerosis, enrolled in a pregnancy study.

The chain uses TRBV29-1 and TRBJ2-1, with D perhaps TRBD1 (6 bases). Germline V CDR1 and CDR2: SQVTM, ANQGSEA. The CDR3 is 14 amino acids. Trimming shortened V by 5 bases and J by 2 bases, and 13 bases separated the two germline ends. Here the CDR3 DNA reads TGCAGCGTTCAGGGGAAGGGCCCCTACAATGAGCAGTTCTTC. This sequence encodes CSVQGKGPYNEQFF.

The rearrangement joins TRBV5-6 to TRBJ2-7, with a possible D match to TRBD1 (6 bases). Germline assignment: CDR1 SGHDT and CDR2 YYEEEE. V lost 0 bases to trimming and J lost 2 bases, with 12 bases between them. CDR3 size: 15 residues. The CDR3 coding sequence is TGTGCCAGCAGCTTGGGCAGGGGTTCTCCCTACGAGCAGTACTTC. Translation gives CASSLGRGSPYEQYF.

The rearrangement links TRBV27 to TRBJ1-2; D gene unclear. V was pared by 5 bases and J by 6 bases, with 13 bases between. The CDR3 is 13 amino acids. Germline values: CDR1 MNHEY, CDR2 SMNVEV (reference sequence). The CDR3 bases are TGTGCCAGCAGTGATACGCGAGGGAATGGCTACACCTTC. Translation: CASSDTRGNGYTF.

This chain uses TRBV27 with TRBJ1-2, with D perhaps TRBD1 (6 bases). Trimming cost V 0 bases and J 8 bases, with 10 bases left between them. The germline V gene encodes CDR1 MNHEY and CDR2 SMNVEV (reference sequence). The CDR3 is made up of 13 amino acids. The DNA of the CDR3 is TGTGCCAGCAGTTTATCGGGGGGGCGCGGCTACACCTTC. This codes for CASSLSGGRGYTF.

The J gene is TRBJ2-3, the V gene TRBV19, with D tentatively TRBD2 (5 bases). CDR1 and CDR2 from the germline V gene are LNHDA and SQIVND (reference sequence). CDR3 length equals 15 residues. Deletions cut 5 bases from V and 5 bases from J, with 17 bases between. The CDR3 is CASSPLGGFEDTQYF. In nucleotides, the CDR3 is TGTGCCAGTAGTCCCCTGGGCGGGTTTGAAGATACGCAGTATTTT.

This clone was found once. This chain uses TRBV27 with TRBJ1-1, with 7 bases identical to TRBD1. V dropped 4 bases and J dropped 7; count of bases not matched to a gene: 6. The germline CDR1 and CDR2 sequences are MNHEY and SMNVEV (reference sequence). The CDR3 is 13 amino acids. The CDR3 reads CASSSRGSIEAFF. The CDR3, as DNA: TGTGCCAGCAGTTCCAGGGGGAGCATTGAAGCTTTCTTT.

The chain couples TRBV7-9 to TRBJ2-1; 10 bases map to TRBD2. The CDR3 contains 17 residues. Germline assignment: CDR1 SEHNR and CDR2 FQNEAQ (reference sequence). Germline trimming cut 7 bases from V and 0 bases from J; bases unmatched to any gene: 9. The CDR3 loop reads CASNRVLAGASYNEQFF. CDR3 sequence (DNA): TGTGCCAGCAATCGGGTCCTAGCGGGAGCCTCCTACAATGAGCAGTTCTTC.

The chain recombines TRBV4-3 with TRBJ2-5, with 11 bases identical to TRBD2. Germline V lookup: CDR1 LGHNA, CDR2 YSLEER. The CDR3 sequence is 17 residues long. After removal of 0 bases from V and 4 bases from J, the junction contained 7 bases not matched to a gene. The CDR3 DNA follows: TGCGCCAGCAGCCAAGAACGACTAGCGGGGACGCCAGAGACCCAGTACTTC. Residues: CASSQERLAGTPETQYF.

The chain carries TRBV7-6 and TRBJ2-7; D unclear. Germline V gene lookup returns CDR1 SGHVS and CDR2 FNYEAQ. The CDR3 spans 14 residues. Trimming shortened V by 0 bases and J by 1 base, and 7 bases separated the two germline ends. For the CDR3, the DNA is TGTGCCAGCAGCTTAGCGCAACGGTCCTACGAGCAGTACTTC. Amino acid sequence: CASSLAQRSYEQYF.

This chain links TRBV7-2 with TRBJ1-4, with D tentatively TRBD1 (5 bases). V was cut by 5 bases and J by 4 bases, with 17 bases left in between. Germline loops: CDR1 SGHTA, CDR2 FQGNSA. The CDR3 has 16 residues. The CDR3 bases are TGTGCCAGCAGCCCCACATCAAGGCAGGGTAATGAAAAACTGTTTTTT. Amino acid sequence: CASSPTSRQGNEKLFF.

V is TRBV19 and J is TRBJ1-1; 9 bases map to TRBD1. Germline V gene sequence: CDR1 LNHDA, CDR2 SQIVND (reference sequence). The trim removed 10 bases at V and 7 bases at J, leaving 7 bases unmatched. The CDR3 has 12 residues. As DNA, the CDR3 is TGTGCCACCTCACAGGGGGCCGGTGAAGCTTTCTTT. Protein: CATSQGAGEAFF.

CDR3 protein: CASSQALGGLEEKLFF. CDR3 DNA: TGTGCCAGCAGCCAAGCCTTGGGGGGATTAGAAGAAAAACTGTTTTTT. The rearrangement uses TRBV16 and TRBJ1-4; perhaps TRBD1 as D (5 bases). The CDR3 runs to 16 residues. Germline-derived CDR1 and CDR2 are KGHSY and FQNENV. V was shortened by 2 bases and J by 8 bases, with 18 bases between the two germline ends.

The CDR3 spells CASSIQGGVEEQFF. The CDR3 DNA reads as TGTGCCAGTAGTATACAGGGCGGAGTAGAAGAGCAGTTCTTC. V gene TRBV19 combines with J gene TRBJ2-1; a possible D gene is TRBD1 (5 bases). Germline V gene sequence: CDR1 LNHDA, CDR2 SQIVND (reference sequence). The CDR3 extends over 14 amino acids. V lost 2 bases to trimming and J lost 10 bases, with 15 bases between them.

The genes are TRBV28 and TRBJ2-5, with 11 bases lining up with TRBD2. The V and J ends lost 5 bases and 3 bases, in that order; junction bases with no gene match: 5. The CDR3 is made up of 15 amino acids. From germline, CDR1 is MDHEN and CDR2 SYDVKM. CDR3 sequence reads: CASSALGLAEETQYF. CDR3 DNA: TGTGCCAGCAGTGCCCTGGGACTAGCGGAAGAGACCCAGTACTTC.

The chain combines TRBV4-3 with TRBJ1-4; 9 bases align to TRBD1. This CDR3 is built from 17 residues. V trimming: 0 bases; J trimming: 8 bases; junction bases outside the gene matches: 10. Per germline, CDR1 LGHNA and CDR2 YSLEER. CDR3: CASSQERTGEWWEKLFF. Written as DNA, the CDR3 is TGCGCCAGCAGCCAAGAGAGGACAGGGGAATGGTGGGAAAAACTGTTTTTT.

J is TRBJ2-2 and V is TRBV13, with D tentatively TRBD2 (6 bases). Germline assignment: CDR1 PRHDT and CDR2 FYEKMQ (reference sequence). The V gene lost 3 bases and the J gene lost 3 bases, with 17 bases spanning the gap. The CDR3 runs to 17 residues. In DNA, the CDR3 is TGTGCCAGCAGCTTGCCCCCCCGACTAGATTACACCGGGGAGCTGTTTTTT. It is translated as CASSLPPRLDYTGELFF.

V usage is TRBV29-1 and J usage is TRBJ1-1; D possibly corresponds to TRBD1 (5 bases). The CDR3 is made up of 13 amino acids. The germline V gene has CDR1 SQVTM and CDR2 ANQGSEA. V was cut by 8 bases and J by 4 bases, with 17 bases left in between. CDR3 coding DNA: TGCAGCTCTGTCGTGCGGGGGGGCACTGAAGCTTTCTTT. It translates to CSSVVRGGTEAFF.

The chain is built from TRBV15 and TRBJ2-7; no definite D call. The germline V and J ends were trimmed by 0 bases and 2 bases, with 8 bases remaining between them. The length of the CDR3 is 14 residues. Germline V gene sequence: CDR1 LNHNV, CDR2 YYDKDF (reference sequence). Here the CDR3 reads CATSRDSLTYEQYF. CDR3 nucleotides: TGTGCCACCAGCAGAGATAGTTTGACCTACGAGCAGTACTTC.

V usage is TRBV11-3 and J usage is TRBJ2-3; perhaps TRBD2 as D (6 bases). CDR1 SGHNT and CDR2 YENEEA come from the germline V gene. Trimming removed 5 bases at V and 1 base at J, with 10 bases between. This CDR3 spans 14 amino acids. CDR3 sequence reads: CASSAPSGTDTQYF. The DNA for the CDR3 is TGTGCCAGCAGCGCCCCTAGCGGCACAGATACGCAGTATTTT.

This sequence joins TRBV6-5 and TRBJ1-2; D is unclear. Per the germline V gene, CDR1 is MNHEY and CDR2 is SVGAGI. V was pared by 6 bases and J by 0 bases, with 8 bases between. This CDR3 contains 13 residues. DNA for the CDR3: TGTGCCAGCAGGCGGTCCGCTAACTATGGCTACACCTTC. Its translation is CASRRSANYGYTF.

CDR3 nucleotides: TGCAGCGTACTGGACAGGGGTGGCTACACCTTC. Its protein is CSVLDRGGYTF. V is TRBV29-1 and J is TRBJ1-2; 9 nucleotides align to TRBD1. The germline gives CDR1 SQVTM, CDR2 ANQGSEA. V dropped 6 bases and J dropped 7; count of bases not matched to a gene: 3. The length of the CDR3 is 11 residues. Looking up the rest from reference TRBV29-1 and TRBJ1-2 gives the full variable domain: SAVISQKPSRDICQRGTSLTIQCQVDSQVTMMFWYRQQPGQSLTLIATANQGSEATYESGFVIDKFPISRPNLTFSTLTVSNMSPEDSSIYLCSVLDRGGYTFGSGTRLTVV.

J is TRBJ2-7 and V is TRBV15, with 7 bases identical to TRBD1. V dropped 5 bases and J dropped 2; count of bases not matched to a gene: 9. The CDR3 has 15 residues. Germline loops: CDR1 LNHNV, CDR2 YYDKDF (reference sequence). The CDR3 sequence: CATSPTGTVPYEQYF. The CDR3 region has the DNA TGTGCCACCAGCCCTACCGGGACAGTGCCCTACGAGCAGTACTTC.

The chain couples TRBV5-1 to TRBJ2-5, with 8 bases aligning to TRBD2. The CDR3 runs 15 residues. V dropped 0 bases and J dropped 2; count of bases not matched to a gene: 3. Germline loops: CDR1 SGHRS, CDR2 YFSETQ. The CDR3 sequence is CASSLGLARQETQYF. The CDR3 coding sequence is TGCGCCAGCAGCTTGGGACTAGCGCGTCAAGAGACCCAGTACTTC.

The chain combines TRBV14 with TRBJ2-5; D is possibly TRBD1 (6 bases). The length of the CDR3 is 15 residues. The germline V and J ends were trimmed by 0 bases and 3 bases, with 11 bases remaining between them. Germline loops: CDR1 SGHDN, CDR2 FVKESK. This CDR3 reads CASSQDVGGKETQYF. The CDR3 region has the DNA TGTGCCAGCAGCCAAGATGTAGGGGGAAAAGAGACCCAGTACTTC.

The rearrangement links TRBV7-2 to TRBJ2-7; 7 bases are shared with TRBD2. The CDR3 has 15 amino acids. CDR1 and CDR2 (germline): SGHTA, FQGNSA. V was clipped by 3 bases and J by 2 bases; unmatched bases: 7. For the CDR3, the DNA is TGTGCCAGCAGCTTTGGGCTAGCGGTTACCTACGAGCAGTACTTC. This translates into CASSFGLAVTYEQYF.

The J gene is TRBJ1-3, the V gene TRBV29-1; D gene ambiguous. With 3 bases removed from V and 4 bases from J, the gap between germline ends came to 13 bases. The germline gives CDR1 SQVTM, CDR2 ANQGSEA. The CDR3 is made up of 14 amino acids. The CDR3 region is CSVDSPGKGNTIYF. For the CDR3, the DNA is TGCAGCGTTGATTCTCCGGGGAAGGGAAACACCATATATTTT.

This chain joins TRBV27 and TRBJ2-1, with TRBD2 as a possible D gene (6 bases). This CDR3 has 16 residues. The ends were cut back, 5 bases at V and 4 bases at J, with 18 bases in the middle. Germline-derived CDR1 and CDR2 are MNHEY and SMNVEV (reference sequence). The CDR3 sequence is CASSPSTSRGYNEQFF. The DNA of the CDR3 is TGTGCCAGCAGTCCGTCGACTAGTCGGGGATACAATGAGCAGTTCTTC.

The genes are TRBV5-4 and TRBJ2-4; TRBD2 might be the D (6 bases). V dropped 3 bases and J dropped 1 base, with 17 bases sitting between them. Germline V gene sequence: CDR1 SGHNT, CDR2 YYREEE (reference sequence). The CDR3 runs to 17 residues. The CDR3 bases are TGTGCCAGCAGCTCGCCTCAGGAGGGGTTTGCCAAAAACATTCAGTACTTC. It codes for CASSSPQEGFAKNIQYF.

This chain joins TRBV7-1 and TRBJ2-7, with D maybe TRBD2 (6 bases). TRBV7-1 is an open reading frame whose function is uncertain. The CDR3 loop spans 14 amino acids. The germline V and J ends were trimmed by 5 bases and 2 bases, with 13 bases remaining between them. CDR3 DNA: TGTGCCAGCAGCCCGGGACTCGGCACCTACGAGCAGTACTTC. Translating gives CASSPGLGTYEQYF.

J is TRBJ2-4 and V is TRBV7-2, with 9 positions matching TRBD2. Germline trimming cut 2 bases from V and 5 bases from J; bases unmatched to any gene: 10. Per germline, CDR1 SGHTA and CDR2 FQGNSA. This CDR3 region has 17 residues. The DNA for the CDR3 is TGTGCCAGCAGCTTATGGGGTCTAGCGGGACCCCAAAACATTCAGTACTTC. The encoded protein is CASSLWGLAGPQNIQYF.

This chain connects TRBV4-1 to TRBJ1-2, with D possibly being TRBD1 (6 bases). Per the germline V gene, CDR1 is MGHRA and CDR2 is YSYEKL. V was trimmed by 3 bases and J by 2 bases, leaving 16 bases between them. The CDR3 loop spans 16 amino acids. CDR3 coding DNA: TGCGCCAGCAGCCAGGCTCCAGGGGTCCTCAACTATGGCTACACCTTC. It specifies CASSQAPGVLNYGYTF.

The V gene is TRBV27, the J gene TRBJ2-3, with 8 positions matching TRBD2. The V and J ends lost 4 bases and 3 bases, in that order; junction bases with no gene match: 6. Looked up from germline, CDR1 is MNHEY and CDR2 is SMNVEV (reference sequence). This CDR3 spans 15 amino acids. This chain's CDR3 is CASSWVAGSTDTQYF. In DNA, the CDR3 is TGTGCCAGCAGTTGGGTAGCGGGATCGACAGATACGCAGTATTTT.